This TCR beta chain derives from a study of blood T cell repertoires in COVID-19. The data were produced by immunoSEQ multiplex PCR, yet TCRdb's version contains in-frame clones alone and is incomplete. The profile covers more than 150,000 clones, with approximately 80% appearing a single time and approximately 14% taken by the ten largest. This clone appeared a few times. CDR3 length: 15 residues. Trimming took 5 bases from V and 0 from J; bases not matched to a gene: 3. CDR1 and CDR2 from the germline V gene are WNHNN and SYGVQD (reference sequence). The rearrangement uses TRBV10-1 and TRBJ2-7; 11 nucleotides match TRBD1. This TCR came from a man in his sixties who had been exposed to COVID-19. Material for sequencing was PBMCs or T cells enriched from blood (not recorded which). The CDR3 spells CASSLGQGASYEQYF. The CDR3 DNA reads TGCGCCAGCAGTCTCGGACAGGGGGCCTCCTACGAGCAGTACTTC.